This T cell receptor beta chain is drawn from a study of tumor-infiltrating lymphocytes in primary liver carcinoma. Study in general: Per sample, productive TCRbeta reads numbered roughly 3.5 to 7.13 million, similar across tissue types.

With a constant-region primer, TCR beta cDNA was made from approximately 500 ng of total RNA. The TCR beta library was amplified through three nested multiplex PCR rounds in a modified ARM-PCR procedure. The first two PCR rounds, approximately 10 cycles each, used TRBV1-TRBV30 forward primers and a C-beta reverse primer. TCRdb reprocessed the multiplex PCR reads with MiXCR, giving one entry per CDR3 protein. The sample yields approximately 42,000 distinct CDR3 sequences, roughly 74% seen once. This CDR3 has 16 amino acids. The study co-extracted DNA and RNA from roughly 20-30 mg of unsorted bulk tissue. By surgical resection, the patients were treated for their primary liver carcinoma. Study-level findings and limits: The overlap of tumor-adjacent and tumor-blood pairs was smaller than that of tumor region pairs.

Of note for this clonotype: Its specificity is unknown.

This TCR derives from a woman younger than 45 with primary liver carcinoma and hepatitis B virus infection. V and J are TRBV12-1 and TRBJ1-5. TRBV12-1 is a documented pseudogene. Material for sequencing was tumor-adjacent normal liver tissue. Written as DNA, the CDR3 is TGTGTCAGCCCCCACCCTCTCGACACCTTCAATCAGCCCCAGCGTTTT. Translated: CVSPHPLDTFNQPQRF.